A single sample is the source of the 32 T cell receptor beta chains below, sequenced in a study of shared clonotypes between healthy human individuals (dated by TCRdb to about 2020). Receptors were amplified or captured by the immunoSEQ multiplex PCR assay. TCRdb retrieved this table from immuneACCESS and kept in-frame rearrangements only. Not all clones are present; in checked studies, unresolved V genes account for under half, and no reason is known for the remainder. This sample holds more than 2 million clones; roughly 94% were observed only once. Approximately 1.2% of the sample lies in the top ten. CD8 naive samples were obtained by positive selection for CCR7 among CD45RO-negative cells, yielding a CD45RA+CCR7+ population from which TemRA cells were excluded. The sample taken for sequencing was naive CD8+ T cells sorted from blood. Per the publication, the cell subset or site label means: CD45RA+CCR7+. The receptors shown here come from a man aged 18 to 35 in good health.

This clone was seen a single time. Different DNA sequences within this sample yield the same CDR3. The chain links TRBV11-2 to TRBJ2-2; TRBD2 matches at 9 bases. With 6 bases clipped from V and 4 bases from J, the junction kept 3 bases outside the gene matches. CDR1 SGHAT and CDR2 FQNNGV come from the germline V gene. The CDR3 spans 14 residues. DNA of the CDR3: TGTGCCAGCAGATTACTAGCGGGCACCGGGGAGCTGTTTTTT. It encodes CASRLLAGTGELFF.

The chain couples TRBV2 to TRBJ1-1, with D perhaps matching TRBD1 (5 bases). V was trimmed by 0 bases and J by 3 bases, leaving 11 bases between them. CDR3 length: 15 residues. Per germline, CDR1 SNHLY and CDR2 FYNNEI. CDR3 amino acids: CASSEALGGYTEAFF. In DNA, the CDR3 is TGTGCCAGCAGTGAAGCGTTGGGGGGATACACTGAAGCTTTCTTT.

As regards this clone: The sample contains more than one DNA sequence encoding this CDR3. The chain carries TRBV6-5 and TRBJ2-2; no clear D. The CDR3 consists of 12 residues. Trimming stripped 5 bases from V and 4 bases from J, with 5 bases between. Germline assignment: CDR1 MNHEY and CDR2 SVGAGI. CDR3 in amino acids: CASSPLTGELFF. The CDR3 nucleotides read TGTGCCAGCAGTCCTCTCACCGGGGAGCTGTTTTTT.

The chain has TRBV7-9 and TRBJ1-6; D not certain. V was trimmed by 5 bases and J by 0 bases, leaving 14 bases between them. The CDR3 extends over 17 amino acids. Germline CDR1 and CDR2: SEHNR and FQNEAQ (reference sequence). CDR3 sequence (DNA): TGTGCCAGCAGCCCATCCACAAGGGACTCCTATAATTCACCCCTCCACTTT. As protein: CASSPSTRDSYNSPLHF.

This clone appeared once. The V and J genes are TRBV6-6 and TRBJ2-1, with a weak D call TRBD2 (6 bases). This CDR3 spans 15 amino acids. Trimming cost V 1 base and J 5 bases, with 12 bases left between them. The germline V gene encodes CDR1 MNHNY and CDR2 SVGAGI (reference sequence). The CDR3 coding sequence is TGTGCCAGCAGTTACTTGGAGGGCGGGAACAATGAGCAGTTCTTC. As protein: CASSYLEGGNNEQFF.

Notes on this clone: Other DNA sequences of this sample code for an identical CDR3. The chain links TRBV29-1 to TRBJ1-1; TRBD1 is a possible D gene (5 bases). CDR1 and CDR2 (germline): SQVTM, ANQGSEA. V lost 7 bases to trimming and J lost 4 bases, with 16 bases between them. This CDR3 is built from 13 residues. The CDR3 is CSAAGGQGTEAFF. CDR3 DNA sequence: TGCAGCGCTGCTGGAGGGCAGGGCACTGAAGCTTTCTTT.

The chain employs TRBV28 and TRBJ2-3; no reliable D call. Germline CDR1 is MDHEN and CDR2 is SYDVKM. This CDR3 is built from 16 residues. Trimming stripped 2 bases from V and 7 bases from J, with 19 bases between. The CDR3 is CASSLPLDSEYHTQYF. The CDR3 bases are TGTGCCAGCAGTTTACCGTTAGACTCCGAATACCATACGCAGTATTTT.

This chain joins TRBV4-1 and TRBJ2-5, with no clear D. This CDR3 has 14 amino acids. V dropped 0 bases and J dropped 0 bases, with 5 bases sitting between them. Germline values: CDR1 MGHRA, CDR2 YSYEKL. CDR3 nucleotides: TGCGCCAGCAGCCAAGAGGAAGACCAAGAGACCCAGTACTTC. It translates to CASSQEEDQETQYF.

Concerning this clone itself: The sample contains more than one DNA sequence encoding this CDR3. V usage is TRBV6-5 and J usage is TRBJ2-2, with no clear D. Germline assignment: CDR1 MNHEY and CDR2 SVGAGI. Trimming took 0 bases from V and 5 from J, leaving 7 bases between them. The CDR3 totals 14 residues. The CDR3 protein is CASSYSLGTGELFF. CDR3 nucleotide sequence: TGTGCCAGCAGTTACTCGCTAGGAACCGGGGAGCTGTTTTTT.

The J gene is TRBJ2-7, the V gene TRBV7-9; no clear D. The CDR3 contains 12 residues. Per the germline V gene, CDR1 is SEHNR and CDR2 is FQNEAQ (reference sequence). The V end was cut by 5 bases, the J end by 2 bases, with 7 bases between. The CDR3 is CASSTYTYEQYF. The CDR3 DNA reads as TGTGCCAGCAGCACTTACACCTACGAGCAGTACTTC.

The chain links TRBV2 to TRBJ1-5; D remains unclear. The CDR3 has 14 amino acids. Looked up from germline, CDR1 is SNHLY and CDR2 is FYNNEI. Trimming cost V 1 base and J 1 base, with 5 bases left between them. CDR3 sequence: CASSEGLSNQPQHF. CDR3 nucleotide sequence: TGTGCCAGCAGTGAAGGACTAAGCAATCAGCCCCAGCATTTT.

This rearrangement joins TRBV6-5 to TRBJ2-1, with 11 nucleotides matching TRBD2. CDR3 length: 15 residues. V dropped 5 bases and J dropped 9; count of bases not matched to a gene: 9. Germline values: CDR1 MNHEY, CDR2 SVGAGI. The CDR3 region is CASSVTSGGGSEQFF. The CDR3 DNA reads as TGTGCCAGCAGTGTTACTAGCGGGGGTGGGAGTGAGCAGTTCTTC.

Of note for this clone: At one boundary the junction diverges from the germline segment, which might be a read error. Other DNA variants within this sample encode the same CDR3. The V and J genes are TRBV5-6 and TRBJ1-2; D may be TRBD1 (5 bases). The germline CDR1 and CDR2 sequences are SGHDT and YYEEEE. The CDR3 covers 15 residues. CDR3 sequence: CASSLLARVDYGYTF. In DNA, the CDR3 is TGCGCCAGCAGCTTGTTGGCCAGGGTAGACTATGGCTACACCTTC.

The genes are TRBV2 and TRBJ2-7; no firm D call. Germline CDR1 is SNHLY and CDR2 is FYNNEI. The CDR3 covers 16 residues. The V end lost 0 bases, the J end lost 0 bases, and 12 bases lay between the germline ends. The CDR3 loop reads CASSEALLQRSYEQYF. The CDR3 region has the DNA TGTGCCAGCAGTGAAGCGCTTCTACAGCGCTCCTACGAGCAGTACTTC. The full variable domain, its missing parts supplied by reference TRBV2 and TRBJ2-7, is EPEVTQTPSHQVTQMGQEVILRCVPISNHLYFYWYRQILGQKVEFLVSFYNNEISEKSEIFDDQFSVERPDGSNFTLKIRSTKLEDSAMYFCASSEALLQRSYEQYFGPGTRLTVT.

V is TRBV7-2 and J is TRBJ1-1; D is undetermined. The V end was cut by 5 bases, the J end by 3 bases, with 13 bases between. Germline loops: CDR1 SGHTA, CDR2 FQGNSA. The CDR3 is 14 amino acids. Here the CDR3 reads CASSPGPGDTEAFF. The CDR3 region has the DNA TGTGCCAGCAGCCCCGGACCCGGGGACACTGAAGCTTTCTTT.

This clone was recorded once. V gene TRBV28 combines with J gene TRBJ2-5; 10 bases line up with TRBD1. Germline trimming cut 5 bases from V and 3 bases from J; bases unmatched to any gene: 6. Germline CDR1 and CDR2: MDHEN and SYDVKM. The CDR3 extends over 15 amino acids. The CDR3 DNA follows: TGTGCCAGCAGTCTTACCGGGACAGGGGAAGAGACCCAGTACTTC. Amino acids: CASSLTGTGEETQYF. The variable domain in full, completed from reference TRBV28 and TRBJ2-5, reads DVKVTQSSRYLVKRTGEKVFLECVQDMDHENMFWYRQDPGLGLRLIYFSYDVKMKEKGDIPEGYSVSREKKERFSLILESASTNQTSMYLCASSLTGTGEETQYFGPGTRLLVL.

This rearrangement joins TRBV25-1 to TRBJ2-2, with D perhaps matching TRBD2 (5 bases). V dropped 6 bases and J dropped 8 bases, with 28 bases sitting between them. From germline, CDR1 is MGHDK and CDR2 SYGVNS. The CDR3 spans 18 residues. This CDR3 is CASRGSVGDRPHTGELFF. The CDR3 nucleotides read TGTGCCAGCAGGGGATCGGTGGGAGACCGGCCGCATACGGGGGAGCTGTTTTTT.

The V gene is TRBV11-2, the J gene TRBJ2-1; no firm D call. The CDR3 loop spans 17 amino acids. CDR1 is SGHAT, CDR2 FQNNGV, per germline. Trimming stripped 5 bases from V and 0 bases from J, with 17 bases between. The CDR3 sequence is CASSPRRSEPSYNEQFF. CDR3 DNA: TGTGCCAGCAGCCCAAGACGGTCGGAGCCCTCCTACAATGAGCAGTTCTTC.

Details on this clone: The same CDR3 can be traced to other DNA sequences in this sample. V is TRBV9 and J is TRBJ2-6, with D unresolved. Germline CDR1 reads SGDLS; CDR2 reads YYNGEE. The V gene lost 3 bases and the J gene lost 7 bases, with 2 bases spanning the gap. The CDR3 runs to 11 residues. DNA for the CDR3: TGTGCCAGCAGCGGCGCCAACGTCCTGACTTTC. Protein product: CASSGANVLTF.

The genes are TRBV29-1 and TRBJ1-1, with D uncertain. The V end was cut by 1 base, the J end by 5 bases, with 11 bases between. CDR3 length equals 13 residues. CDR1 and CDR2 (germline): SQVTM, ANQGSEA. CDR3 nucleotides: TGCAGCGTTGAAGTGGGGAGTCGGACTGAAGCTTTCTTT. It translates to CSVEVGSRTEAFF. The full variable domain, in which reference TRBV29-1 and TRBJ1-1 provide the parts outside the CDR3, is SAVISQKPSRDICQRGTSLTIQCQVDSQVTMMFWYRQQPGQSLTLIATANQGSEATYESGFVIDKFPISRPNLTFSTLTVSNMSPEDSSIYLCSVEVGSRTEAFFGQGTRLTVV.

The chain recombines TRBV6-4 with TRBJ1-5; D is possibly TRBD1 (6 bases). V was clipped by 2 bases and J by 5 bases, with 16 bases between them. Germline CDR1 MRHNA, CDR2 SNTAGT. The CDR3 sequence is 16 residues long. The CDR3 DNA follows: TGTGCCAGCAGTGACGGAGCAGGGGCGTTCCATCAGCCCCAGCATTTT. It is translated as CASSDGAGAFHQPQHF.

The chain employs TRBV9 and TRBJ2-2, with TRBD2 identical over 11 bases. Germline CDR1 is SGDLS and CDR2 is YYNGEE. The J segment lost 7 bases and the V segment lost 6 bases, leaving 11 bases of the junction unmatched. This CDR3 is 16 amino acids long. For the CDR3, the DNA is TGTGCCAGCACCCCTCGTAGCGGGGGGGCGGTCGGGGAGCTGTTTTTT. Its protein product is CASTPRSGGAVGELFF.

In the case of this clone: Other nucleotide sequences in the sample specify the same CDR3. CDR3 in DNA: TGTGCCAGCAGTTTAATTGGGTCAGGCTACAATGAGCAGTTCTTC. This codes for CASSLIGSGYNEQFF. The rearrangement uses TRBV27 and TRBJ2-1; D gene uncertain. The CDR3 covers 15 residues. Germline V gene data show CDR1 as MNHEY and CDR2 as SMNVEV (reference sequence). V shed 2 bases and J shed 3 bases, with 11 bases lying between them.

This rearrangement joins TRBV4-3 to TRBJ2-7, with a weak D call TRBD2 (5 bases). Per germline, CDR1 LGHNA and CDR2 YSLEER. CDR3 size: 15 residues. V was pared by 3 bases and J by 2 bases, with 14 bases between. The CDR3 loop reads CASSHSSASTYEQYF. In DNA, the CDR3 is TGCGCCAGCAGCCACTCATCGGCTAGCACCTACGAGCAGTACTTC.

A remark on this clone: This may arise from a read error, as a much more abundant clone is one base away. This sample includes further DNA sequences coding for the same CDR3. The chain has TRBV19 and TRBJ2-7; 8 bases align to TRBD1. Germline CDR1 reads LNHDA; CDR2 reads SQIVND (reference sequence). The CDR3 spans 14 residues. J lost 2 bases, V lost 6 bases, and 6 bases had no gene match. The CDR3 spells CASSPGTGAYEQYF. CDR3 in DNA: TGTGCCAGTAGCCCCGGGACAGGCGCCTACGAGCAGTACTTC.

This clone was seen once. V gene TRBV10-2 combines with J gene TRBJ2-5; 10 bases line up with TRBD1. The trim removed 1 base at V and 2 bases at J, leaving 1 base unmatched. The CDR3 spans 15 residues. CDR1 and CDR2 from the germline V gene are WSHSY and SAAADI. CDR3 DNA: TGCGCCAGCAGTGAGTGGGGACAGGGGCAAGAGACCCAGTACTTC. Protein product: CASSEWGQGQETQYF.

The chain has TRBV7-9 and TRBJ1-1; the match to TRBD1 covers 8 bases. V was pared by 3 bases and J by 5 bases, with 8 bases of the junction left unmatched. CDR1 and CDR2 from the germline V gene are SEHNR and FQNEAQ (reference sequence). The CDR3 has 15 amino acids. The CDR3 bases are TGTGCCAGCAGCTTTGACAGGGGAGCGGGAACTGAAGCTTTCTTT. It translates to CASSFDRGAGTEAFF.

J is TRBJ2-7 and V is TRBV27; 7 bases align to TRBD1. Germline V gene lookup returns CDR1 MNHEY and CDR2 SMNVEV (reference sequence). The junction had 5 bases not matched to a gene; V was cut back by 4 bases and J by 2 bases. The CDR3 spans 14 residues. CDR3 coding DNA: TGTGCCAGCAGTTCGAGGGGGCTCGCCTACGAGCAGTACTTC. Translation gives CASSSRGLAYEQYF.

For this clone: The sample holds other DNA sequences that translate to the same CDR3. This sequence joins TRBV29-1 and TRBJ1-1; D is ambiguous. The CDR3 covers 10 residues. V was cut by 2 bases and J by 10 bases, with 8 bases left in between. Germline-derived CDR1 and CDR2 are SQVTM and ANQGSEA. The CDR3 DNA is TGCAGCGTTGAACAACATGGAGCTTTCTTT. Amino acid sequence: CSVEQHGAFF.

The CDR3 region is CASATGQGYEQYF. DNA of the CDR3: TGCGCCAGCGCTACTGGACAGGGTTACGAGCAGTACTTC. J is TRBJ2-7 and V is TRBV4-1; 8 bases agree with TRBD1. CDR1 is MGHRA and CDR2 is YSYEKL in the germline V gene. V was clipped by 8 bases and J by 4 bases; unmatched bases: 7. The CDR3 spans 13 residues.

As DNA, the CDR3 is TGTGCCATCAGTGTGGGACTGAACACCGGGGAGCTGTTTTTT. Residues: CAISVGLNTGELFF. The chain employs TRBV10-3 and TRBJ2-2, with a weak D call TRBD2 (6 bases). The ends were cut back, 4 bases at V and 1 base at J, with 7 bases in the middle. There are 14 residues in the CDR3. Germline CDR1 ENHRY, CDR2 SYGVKD.

The rearrangement links TRBV13 to TRBJ2-1, with D uncertain. Per germline, CDR1 PRHDT and CDR2 FYEKMQ (reference sequence). This CDR3 contains 16 residues. V was clipped by 1 base and J by 4 bases, with 14 bases between them. The CDR3 sequence is CASSLVYPLGYNEQFF. The DNA of the CDR3 is TGTGCCAGCAGCTTAGTCTACCCTTTAGGGTACAATGAGCAGTTCTTC.